This is a list of T cell receptor beta chains from one sample in a study of siplizumab effects on memory and regulatory T cells. Method: immunoSEQ multiplex PCR; TCRdb's copy keeps in-frame clones and lacks some. The sample shows 100,000 to 120,000 clones, roughly 92% of them seen only once. The specimen sequenced was CD4+ T cells sorted from blood. Source of these receptors: a human donor in good health. CDR3s include the opening cysteine and the closing phenylalanine or tryptophan. Fields, in order: D gene, V gene, J gene, clone size, CDR3 protein, CDR3 DNA. D genes are given only for firm matches. Part of the rows lack a size; the others show once, few, many or a class for expanded clones.

D: TRBD2
V: TRBV19
J: TRBJ2-5
size: -
CDR3: CASSIGTSSQMRETQYF
DNA: TGTGCCAGTAGTATCGGGACTAGCTCCCAGATGAGAGAGACCCAGTACTTC

D: -
V: TRBV7-2
J: TRBJ2-3
size: -
CDR3: CASRALGTDTQYF
DNA: TGTGCCAGCAGAGCCTTGGGCACAGATACGCAGTATTTT

D: TRBD2
V: TRBV6-6
J: TRBJ2-7
size: -
CDR3: CASSYSGREGYEQYF
DNA: TGTGCCAGCAGTTACTCGGGCAGGGAGGGCTACGAGCAGTACTTC

D: TRBD2
V: TRBV5-1
J: TRBJ2-5
size: -
CDR3: CASTRLAGEGETQYF
DNA: TGCGCCAGCACCCGACTAGCGGGAGAGGGGGAGACCCAGTACTTC

D: TRBD2
V: TRBV4-2
J: TRBJ2-5
size: -
CDR3: CASSQVVGGGVQETQYF
DNA: TGTGCCAGCAGCCAAGTAGTCGGCGGGGGGGTTCAAGAGACCCAGTACTTC

D: -
V: TRBV5-5
J: TRBJ1-2
size: -
CDR3: CASSLVHVSNYGYTF
DNA: TGTGCCAGCAGCTTAGTCCACGTTTCTAACTATGGCTACACCTTC

D: -
V: TRBV4-1
J: TRBJ1-1
size: -
CDR3: CASSPSFQPWTEAFF
DNA: TGCGCCAGCAGCCCCTCGTTCCAGCCGTGGACTGAAGCTTTCTTT

D: -
V: TRBV7-2
J: TRBJ2-2
size: -
CDR3: CASTPRSLARNTGELFF
DNA: TGTGCCAGCACCCCCAGGAGCCTAGCGCGAAACACCGGGGAGCTGTTTTTT

D: -
V: TRBV5-1
J: TRBJ2-3
size: -
CDR3: CASRWDGSGTDTQYF
DNA: TGCGCCAGCCGTTGGGACGGGAGTGGCACAGATACGCAGTATTTT

D: -
V: TRBV6-5
J: TRBJ1-6
size: -
CDR3: CASSYWDGNSPLHF
DNA: TGTGCCAGCAGTTACTGGGACGGAAATTCACCCCTCCACTTT

D: -
V: TRBV11-3
J: TRBJ2-3
size: -
CDR3: CASSLDYTDTQYF
DNA: TGTGCCAGCAGCTTAGATTACACAGATACGCAGTATTTT

D: TRBD1
V: TRBV18
J: TRBJ2-7
size: -
CDR3: CASSPLTGGEQYF
DNA: TGTGCCAGCTCACCGCTGACAGGGGGCGAGCAGTACTTC

D: TRBD2
V: TRBV7-6
J: TRBJ2-2
size: once
CDR3: CASSLPGLAGGRTGELFF
DNA: TGTGCCAGCAGCCTCCCGGGACTAGCGGGGGGGAGGACCGGGGAGCTGTTTTTT

D: -
V: TRBV6-1
J: TRBJ1-5
size: -
CDR3: CASSENTGAQPQHF
DNA: TGTGCCAGCAGTGAGAATACGGGGGCTCAGCCCCAGCATTTT

D: -
V: TRBV29-1
J: TRBJ2-1
size: -
CDR3: CSVEGPAVDEQFF
DNA: TGCAGCGTTGAAGGTCCCGCAGTGGATGAGCAGTTCTTC

D: TRBD2
V: TRBV29-1
J: TRBJ2-7
size: -
CDR3: CSPSTSGSREQYF
DNA: TGCAGCCCTTCCACTAGCGGGAGTCGCGAGCAGTACTTC

D: TRBD2
V: TRBV5-1
J: TRBJ2-7
size: -
CDR3: CASSLGSQAGEGYEQYF
DNA: TGCGCCAGCAGCTTGGGGTCGCAGGCGGGGGAAGGCTACGAGCAGTACTTC

D: TRBD1
V: TRBV10-3
J: TRBJ2-7
size: -
CDR3: CAIGELTGSEQYF
DNA: TGTGCCATCGGGGAACTGACAGGGAGTGAGCAGTACTTC

D: TRBD2
V: TRBV7-9
J: TRBJ2-1
size: -
CDR3: CASSLVTSGPYNEQFF
DNA: TGTGCCAGCAGCTTAGTCACTAGCGGGCCTTACAATGAGCAGTTCTTC

D: TRBD1
V: TRBV30
J: TRBJ1-1
size: -
CDR3: CAWTRSQGGTEAFF
DNA: TGTGCCTGGACCCGGTCCCAGGGGGGCACTGAAGCTTTCTTT

D: -
V: TRBV18
J: TRBJ1-5
size: -
CDR3: CASSPVNDQPQHF
DNA: TGTGCCAGCTCACCAGTGAATGATCAGCCCCAGCATTTT

D: TRBD1
V: TRBV29-1
J: TRBJ2-7
size: -
CDR3: CSVSGTVTFYGQYF
DNA: TGCAGCGTCTCCGGGACAGTCACGTTCTACGGGCAGTACTTC

D: TRBD1
V: TRBV30
J: TRBJ1-2
size: -
CDR3: CAWTTGGGYTF
DNA: TGTGCCTGGACAACAGGGGGTGGCTACACCTTC

D: TRBD1
V: TRBV12-5
J: TRBJ2-7
size: -
CDR3: CASGLPPRQGGAYEQYF
DNA: TGTGCTAGTGGTTTGCCACCCAGACAGGGGGGAGCCTACGAGCAGTACTTC

D: TRBD2
V: TRBV25-1
J: TRBJ2-5
size: once
CDR3: CASSDPILAGAETQYF
DNA: TGTGCCAGCAGTGATCCCATACTAGCGGGGGCAGAGACCCAGTACTTC

D: -
V: TRBV29-1
J: TRBJ2-5
size: -
CDR3: CSVTVYQETQYF
DNA: TGCAGCGTCACAGTCTACCAAGAGACCCAGTACTTC

D: -
V: TRBV7-2
J: TRBJ1-1
size: few
CDR3: CASSFPVTVNTEAFF
DNA: TGTGCCAGCAGCTTCCCTGTGACCGTGAACACTGAAGCTTTCTTT

D: -
V: TRBV5-5
J: TRBJ2-1
size: few
CDR3: CASSLEVAARHEQFF
DNA: TGTGCCAGCAGCTTAGAGGTAGCGGCCCGTCATGAGCAGTTCTTC

D: TRBD2
V: TRBV7-9
J: TRBJ2-3
size: -
CDR3: CASSSGLAGRTDTQYF
DNA: TGTGCCAGCAGCTCGGGACTAGCGGGTCGCACAGATACGCAGTATTTT

D: TRBD2
V: TRBV19
J: TRBJ2-7
size: -
CDR3: CASTPSGGFYEQYF
DNA: TGTGCCAGTACCCCCTCGGGGGGATTCTACGAGCAGTACTTC

D: -
V: TRBV5-4
J: TRBJ2-3
size: -
CDR3: CASSLGGLTDTQYF
DNA: TGTGCCAGCAGCTTGGGGGGGCTCACAGATACGCAGTATTTT

D: -
V: TRBV9
J: TRBJ2-3
size: -
CDR3: CASSERSSAADTQYF
DNA: TGTGCCAGCAGCGAGAGGTCCTCGGCCGCAGATACGCAGTATTTT

D: -
V: TRBV7-9
J: TRBJ1-1
size: -
CDR3: CASSLVLGVNTEAFF
DNA: TGTGCCAGCAGCTTAGTGCTCGGCGTGAACACTGAAGCTTTCTTT

D: -
V: TRBV5-1
J: TRBJ1-1
size: -
CDR3: CASSLSAGMNTEAFF
DNA: TGCGCCAGCAGCTTGTCTGCAGGGATGAACACTGAAGCTTTCTTT

D: TRBD1
V: TRBV7-9
J: TRBJ1-2
size: once
CDR3: CASSPGGSGYTF
DNA: TGTGCCAGCAGCCCAGGGGGAAGCGGCTACACCTTC

D: TRBD2
V: TRBV5-4
J: TRBJ2-7
size: -
CDR3: CASSFEGGPYEQYF
DNA: TGTGCCAGCAGCTTTGAGGGAGGGCCCTACGAGCAGTACTTC

D: -
V: TRBV29-1
J: TRBJ2-7
size: once
CDR3: CSFKPGQYYEQYF
DNA: TGCAGCTTCAAGCCGGGACAATACTACGAGCAGTACTTC

D: TRBD1
V: TRBV2
J: TRBJ1-1
size: -
CDR3: CASSRTGHTEAFF
DNA: TGTGCCAGCAGTAGGACAGGGCACACTGAAGCTTTCTTT

D: TRBD2
V: TRBV9
J: TRBJ2-5
size: -
CDR3: CASSVRGGTGGETQYF
DNA: TGTGCCAGCAGCGTAAGGGGTGGAACGGGAGGAGAGACCCAGTACTTC

D: -
V: TRBV5-5
J: TRBJ1-2
size: once
CDR3: CASSLGAGINYGYTF
DNA: TGTGCCAGCAGCTTGGGAGCAGGGATTAACTATGGCTACACCTTC

D: -
V: TRBV29-1
J: TRBJ2-5
size: -
CDR3: CSGGRDGGTQYF
DNA: TGCAGCGGCGGCCGTGATGGGGGGACCCAGTACTTC

D: -
V: TRBV21-1
J: TRBJ2-2
size: -
CDR3: CASSKSPGLADFDFTGELFF
DNA: TGTGCCAGCAGCAAAAGCCCGGGACTAGCGGACTTTGATTTCACCGGGGAGCTGTTTTTT

D: TRBD2
V: TRBV5-4
J: TRBJ2-4
size: -
CDR3: CASSLDGRGAAKNIQYF
DNA: TGTGCCAGCAGCTTGGATGGGCGGGGGGCAGCCAAAAACATTCAGTACTTC

D: -
V: TRBV11-3
J: TRBJ2-6
size: -
CDR3: CASSLVSGFGANVLTF
DNA: TGTGCCAGCAGCTTAGTCTCGGGGTTCGGGGCCAACGTCCTGACTTTC

D: TRBD1
V: TRBV5-6
J: TRBJ2-7
size: once
CDR3: CASSQATGVLYEQYF
DNA: TGTGCCAGCAGCCAAGCCACAGGGGTTCTCTACGAGCAGTACTTC

D: -
V: TRBV19
J: TRBJ1-1
size: once
CDR3: CASSSSRNTEAFF
DNA: TGTGCCAGTAGTTCCTCCAGGAACACTGAAGCTTTCTTT

D: TRBD1
V: TRBV7-9
J: TRBJ2-7
size: -
CDR3: CASSSWTGSGKGF
DNA: TGTGCCAGCAGCTCTTGGACAGGGAGTGGGAAGGGCTTC

D: -
V: TRBV5-6
J: TRBJ1-1
size: -
CDR3: CASIHQETSEAFF
DNA: TGTGCCAGCATCCATCAGGAGACATCTGAAGCTTTCTTT

D: TRBD1
V: TRBV18
J: TRBJ1-1
size: -
CDR3: CASSPGAGGRNTEAFF
DNA: TGTGCCAGCTCACCTGGGGCAGGGGGCCGGAACACTGAAGCTTTCTTT

D: TRBD1
V: TRBV6-1
J: TRBJ1-6
size: -
CDR3: CASSLTGVNSPLHF
DNA: TGTGCCAGCAGCCTGACAGGGGTGAATTCACCCCTCCACTTT

D: TRBD1
V: TRBV6-1
J: TRBJ2-7
size: once
CDR3: CASSVEGQALYEQYF
DNA: TGTGCCAGCAGTGTAGAAGGACAGGCTTTATACGAGCAGTACTTC

D: -
V: TRBV28
J: TRBJ2-7
size: -
CDR3: CASSFPGWAEQYF
DNA: TGTGCCAGCAGTTTTCCCGGGTGGGCCGAGCAGTACTTC